The T cell receptor (beta chain) described here comes from a study of blood T cell repertoires in COVID-19. Overall study: Spain, Italy and the United States supplied samples that represented acute and convalescent COVID-19. From T cells, B-cell-depleted T cells, or PBMCs came the material, which was cDNA or gDNA.

Per the original methods: Researchers report that nucleated cell counts were estimated from reference gene primer amplification. This table comes from immunoSEQ multiplex PCR, and its TCRdb copy is limited to in-frame clones, with some not included. Clone size and the V and J calls come from that table; the DNA yielded D and trimming. The profile covers 20,000 to 25,000 clones, with 73% appearing a single time and around 20% taken by the ten largest. Germline assignment: CDR1 SQVTM and CDR2 ANQGSEA. CDR3 length: 12 amino acids. The V end lost 7 bases, the J end lost 6 bases, and 12 bases lay between the germline ends.

This receptor was obtained from a human donor in a cohort sampled during active or convalescent COVID-19. The chain joins TRBV29-1 to TRBJ1-4; D gene uncertain. What was sequenced was peripheral blood. CDR3 loop: CSGGDSDEKLFF. Here the CDR3 DNA reads TGCAGCGGAGGCGATTCTGATGAAAAACTGTTTTTT.